A single sample is the source of the 2 T cell receptor beta chains below, sequenced in a study of cytomegalovirus exposure and HLA in healthy donors. With 60 Vbeta and 13 Jbeta primers, the PCR was carried out. Clones were sequenced by immunoSEQ multiplex PCR, and TCRdb holds only the in-frame ones, with some missing. This sample carries under 200,000 clones, roughly 77% of them seen once, and the ten largest clones take around 0.4%. Input material: PBMCs. The source is a male donor in good health and CMV-seropositive.

The CDR3 loop is CASISGTVGRKLFF. DNA of the CDR3: TGTGCCAGTATTTCGGGAACAGTAGGGCGAAAACTGTTTTTT. The chain is built from TRBV19 and TRBJ1-4; D is ambiguous. V was cut by 7 bases and J by 10 bases, with 19 bases left in between. Per germline, CDR1 LNHDA and CDR2 SQIVND (reference sequence). The CDR3 spans 14 residues.

This chain connects TRBV20-1 to TRBJ2-3; D remains ambiguous. The V gene's germline CDR1 is DFQATT and CDR2 SNEGSKA (reference sequence). Trimming stripped 6 bases from V and 6 bases from J, with 7 bases between. The CDR3 runs 10 residues. CDR3 coding DNA: TGCAGTGCGGCGAGGGATACGCAGTATTTT. This encodes CSAARDTQYF.